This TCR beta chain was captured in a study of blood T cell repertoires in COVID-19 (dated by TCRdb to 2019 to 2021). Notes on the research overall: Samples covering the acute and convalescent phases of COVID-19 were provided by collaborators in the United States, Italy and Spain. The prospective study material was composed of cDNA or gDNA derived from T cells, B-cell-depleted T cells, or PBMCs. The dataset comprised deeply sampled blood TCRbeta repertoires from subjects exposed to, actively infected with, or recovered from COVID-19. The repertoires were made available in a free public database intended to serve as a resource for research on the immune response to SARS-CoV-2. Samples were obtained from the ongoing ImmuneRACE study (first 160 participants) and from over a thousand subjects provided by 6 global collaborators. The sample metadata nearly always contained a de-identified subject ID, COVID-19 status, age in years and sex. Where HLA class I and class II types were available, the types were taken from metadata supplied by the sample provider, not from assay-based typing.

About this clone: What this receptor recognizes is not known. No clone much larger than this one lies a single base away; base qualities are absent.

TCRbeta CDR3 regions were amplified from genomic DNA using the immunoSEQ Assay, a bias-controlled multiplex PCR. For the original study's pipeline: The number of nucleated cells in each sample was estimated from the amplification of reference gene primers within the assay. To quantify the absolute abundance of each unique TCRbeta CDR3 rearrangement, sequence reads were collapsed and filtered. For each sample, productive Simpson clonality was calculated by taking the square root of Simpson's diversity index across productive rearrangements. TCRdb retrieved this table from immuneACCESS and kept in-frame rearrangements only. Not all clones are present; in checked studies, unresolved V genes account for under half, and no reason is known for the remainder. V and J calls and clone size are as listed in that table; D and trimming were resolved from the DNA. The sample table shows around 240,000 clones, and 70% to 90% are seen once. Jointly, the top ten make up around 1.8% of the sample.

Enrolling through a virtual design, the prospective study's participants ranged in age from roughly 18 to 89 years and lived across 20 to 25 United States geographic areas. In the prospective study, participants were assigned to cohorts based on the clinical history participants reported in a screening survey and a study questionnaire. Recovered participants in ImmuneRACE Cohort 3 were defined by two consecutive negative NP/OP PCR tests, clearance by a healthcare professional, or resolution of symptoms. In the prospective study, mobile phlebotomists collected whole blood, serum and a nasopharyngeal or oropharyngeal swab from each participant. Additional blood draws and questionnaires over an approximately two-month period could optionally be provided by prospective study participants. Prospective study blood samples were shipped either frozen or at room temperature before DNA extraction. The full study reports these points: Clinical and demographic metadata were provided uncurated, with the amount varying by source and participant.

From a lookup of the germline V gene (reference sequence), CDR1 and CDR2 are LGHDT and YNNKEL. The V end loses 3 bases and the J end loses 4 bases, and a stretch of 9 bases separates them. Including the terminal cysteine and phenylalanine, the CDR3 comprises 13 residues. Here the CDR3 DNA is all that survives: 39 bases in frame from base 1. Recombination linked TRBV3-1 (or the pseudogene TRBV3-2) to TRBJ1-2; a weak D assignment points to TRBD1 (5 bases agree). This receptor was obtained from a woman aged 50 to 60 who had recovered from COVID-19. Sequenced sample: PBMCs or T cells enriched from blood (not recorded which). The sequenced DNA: TGTGCCAGCAGCCAGACAGTGGGCTATGGCTACACCTTC. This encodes CASSQTVGYGYTF.